What follows is one T cell receptor beta chain and its context. The data were taken from a study of blood T cell repertoires in COVID-19. Study-wide context: In each case, the material was cDNA or gDNA derived from T cells, B-cell-depleted T cells, or PBMCs.

The CDR3 length is 15 residues. CDR1 and CDR2 from the germline V gene are LGHDT and YNNKEL (reference sequence). Trimming shortened V by 5 bases and J by 4 bases, and 17 bases separated the two germline ends. Authors' processing steps: Amplification with reference gene primers provided the estimates of nucleated cell counts. The assay was immunoSEQ multiplex PCR, and TCRdb's table has in-frame clones only and misses some. The V and J calls and the clone size are those of that table, but D and trimming were determined from the DNA. Among around 230,000 clones, around 83% were seen once, and the ten largest hold roughly 8.2%.

The specimen sequenced was peripheral blood. The TCR was taken from a woman aged 45-65 years with acute or convalescent COVID-19. The chain recombines TRBV3-1 (or the pseudogene TRBV3-2) with TRBJ2-5; TRBD2 is a possible D gene (7 bases). In nucleotides, the CDR3 is TGTGCCAGCAGCAGCCTAGGGGGAGGGGGAGAGACCCAGTACTTC. Protein: CASSSLGGGGETQYF.